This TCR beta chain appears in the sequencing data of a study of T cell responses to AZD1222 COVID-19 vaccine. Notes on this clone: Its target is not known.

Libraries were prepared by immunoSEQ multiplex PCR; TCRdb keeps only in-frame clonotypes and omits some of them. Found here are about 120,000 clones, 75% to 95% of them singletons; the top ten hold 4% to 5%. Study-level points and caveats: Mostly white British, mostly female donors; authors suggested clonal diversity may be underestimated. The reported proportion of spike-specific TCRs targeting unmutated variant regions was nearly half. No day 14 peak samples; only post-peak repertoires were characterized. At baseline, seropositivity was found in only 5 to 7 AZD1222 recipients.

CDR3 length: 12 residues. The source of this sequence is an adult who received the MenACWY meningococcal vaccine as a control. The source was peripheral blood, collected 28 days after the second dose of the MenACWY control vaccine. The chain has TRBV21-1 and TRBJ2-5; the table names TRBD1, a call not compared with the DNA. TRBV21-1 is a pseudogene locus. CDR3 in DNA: TGTGCCAGACCCCCGGGTCCAGGGGCCCAGTACTTC. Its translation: CARPPGPGAQYF.